The 18 T cell receptor beta chains listed next were all sequenced from one sample in a study of T cell responses to AZD1222 COVID-19 vaccine. Repertoires were generated with immunoSEQ multiplex PCR, while TCRdb's copy carries only in-frame clones and drops some. The sample includes around 140,000 clones, more than 85% seen only once; the top ten take more than 1.2%. The source material was peripheral blood, sampled on day 0 of AZD1222 vaccination. Receptors originate from an adult in good health.

The CDR3, as DNA: TGTGCCAGCAGGAATAACGTGGGGACTAGAAACTACGAGCAGTACTTC. Translation gives CASRNNVGTRNYEQYF. The rearrangement joins TRBV7-3 to TRBJ2-7; 8 bases match TRBD2. Germline assignment: CDR1 SGHTA and CDR2 FQGTGA. This CDR3 is 16 amino acids long. Unmatched junction bases numbered 13, after V lost 6 bases and J lost 3 bases.

V gene TRBV20-1 combines with J gene TRBJ2-1, with D perhaps matching TRBD1 (5 bases). CDR3 length: 16 residues. Germline lookup yields CDR1 DFQATT and CDR2 SNEGSKA (reference sequence). V shed 3 bases and J shed 0 bases, with 15 bases lying between them. The CDR3 DNA is TGCAGTGCTAGTCGATCTCCGACAGTCTCCTACAATGAGCAGTTCTTC. Translated, it gives CSASRSPTVSYNEQFF.

The chain joins TRBV9 to TRBJ2-7; D uncertain. Between the trimmed V and J ends, which lost 0 bases and 0 bases, there was a span of 7 bases. Germline V lookup: CDR1 SGDLS, CDR2 YYNGEE. This CDR3 spans 14 amino acids. The CDR3, as DNA: TGTGCCAGCAGCGTAGAACGCGTCTCCTACGAGCAGTACTTC. Amino acids: CASSVERVSYEQYF.

The table lists this clone with a count of one. This sequence joins TRBV7-2 and TRBJ2-7; the D is unclear. Germline CDR1 SGHTA, CDR2 FQGNSA. The CDR3 is 14 residues long. Trimming removed 4 bases from V and 7 bases from J, with 17 bases in between. CDR3 amino acids: CASSSGSSIKEQYF. DNA for the CDR3: TGTGCCAGCAGCTCCGGGTCCTCCATAAAAGAGCAGTACTTC.

This rearrangement joins TRBV9 to TRBJ2-1; 9 nucleotides line up with TRBD2. The germline V gene encodes CDR1 SGDLS and CDR2 YYNGEE. V lost 6 bases to trimming and J lost 0 bases; unmatched junction nucleotides: 4. This CDR3 comprises 15 residues. CDR3 in DNA: TGTGCCAGCAACCCTAGCGGGGCCTCCTACAATGAGCAGTTCTTC. Encoded protein: CASNPSGASYNEQFF.

This clone came up a few times. V usage is TRBV7-9 and J usage is TRBJ2-4, with 7 nucleotides matching TRBD2. Losses at the gene ends were 7 bases for V and 3 bases for J; bases not matched to a gene: 15. This CDR3 has 17 residues. Germline lookup yields CDR1 SEHNR and CDR2 FQNEAQ (reference sequence). In DNA form, the CDR3 reads TGTGCCAGCACGTTATACGGGGGGATGGTTGACAAAAACATTCAGTACTTC. Translating it yields CASTLYGGMVDKNIQYF.

Only one count was recorded for this clone. The V and J genes are TRBV7-2 and TRBJ1-5; TRBD1 agrees at 8 bases. This CDR3 comprises 13 residues. Germline values: CDR1 SGHTA, CDR2 FQGNSA. The trim removed 8 bases at V and 6 bases at J, leaving 6 bases unmatched. CDR3 sequence: CASAGQGGQPQHF. In DNA, the CDR3 is TGTGCCAGCGCCGGACAGGGCGGTCAGCCCCAGCATTTT.

V usage is TRBV7-3 and J usage is TRBJ2-3; D is uncertain. Germline V gene data show CDR1 as SGHTA and CDR2 as FQGTGA. There are 13 residues in the CDR3. Trimming left V 1 base short and J 9 bases short, with 11 bases between. The DNA of the CDR3 is TGTGCCAGCAGCTTAATCGGTTCGGGCACGCAGTATTTT. Its protein is CASSLIGSGTQYF.

The CDR3 reads CASSQDRGSYGYTF. The CDR3 DNA follows: TGTGCCAGCAGCCAGGACAGGGGGAGCTATGGCTACACCTTC. J is TRBJ1-2 and V is TRBV5-6, with 10 bases aligning to TRBD1. Germline assignment: CDR1 SGHDT and CDR2 YYEEEE. This CDR3 has 14 residues. Trimming cost V 4 bases and J 4 bases; bases outside gene matches: 4. The full variable domain, rest sourced from reference TRBV5-6 and TRBJ1-2, is DAGVTQSPTHLIKTRGQQVTLRCSPKSGHDTVSWYQQALGQGPQFIFQYYEEEERQRGNFPDRFSGHQFPNYSSELNVNALLLGDSALYLCASSQDRGSYGYTFGSGTRLTVV.

The rearrangement uses TRBV7-8 and TRBJ2-7, with D uncertain. Per germline, CDR1 SGHVS and CDR2 FQNEAQ. Trimming pared 7 bases from V and 1 base from J, leaving 11 bases between. This CDR3 comprises 13 residues. In DNA, the CDR3 is TGTGCCAGCAATCACGGCCCTTCCTACGAGCAGTACTTC. Translated, it gives CASNHGPSYEQYF.

The rearrangement links TRBV11-2 to TRBJ2-5, with a weak D call TRBD1 (5 bases). This CDR3 contains 15 residues. Per the germline V gene, CDR1 is SGHAT and CDR2 is FQNNGV. V was clipped by 0 bases and J by 2 bases, with 10 bases between them. Here the CDR3 reads CASSLDSQGQETQYF. The DNA for the CDR3 is TGTGCCAGCAGCTTAGATTCCCAGGGACAAGAGACCCAGTACTTC. The full variable domain, rest sourced from reference TRBV11-2 and TRBJ2-5, is EAGVAQSPRYKIIEKRQSVAFWCNPISGHATLYWYQQILGQGPKLLIQFQNNGVVDDSQLPKDRFSAERLKGVDSTLKIQPAKLEDSAVYLCASSLDSQGQETQYFGPGTRLLVL.

Only a few counts were recorded for this clone. This chain links TRBV9 with TRBJ1-1; D perhaps matches TRBD1 (5 bases). Germline V CDR1 and CDR2: SGDLS, YYNGEE. V was shortened by 4 bases and J by 1 base, with 23 bases between the two germline ends. The CDR3 runs to 18 residues. CDR3 nucleotide sequence: TGTGCCAGCAGCACCCGGAAAGGGACCGGGACGGCGAACACTGAAGCTTTCTTT. Encoded protein: CASSTRKGTGTANTEAFF.

This clone qualifies as medium-sized. The chain has TRBV5-5 and TRBJ1-5; perhaps TRBD1 as D (5 bases). The CDR3 covers 16 residues. V dropped 0 bases and J dropped 4 bases, with 14 bases sitting between them. From germline, CDR1 is SGHKS and CDR2 YYEKEE (reference sequence). The CDR3 DNA reads as TGTGCCAGCAGCTTGGAGGGGAGTTCGGCGAATCAGCCCCAGCATTTT. It is translated as CASSLEGSSANQPQHF.

This CDR3 is CASSLTTGNSQPQHF. CDR3 coding DNA: TGCGCCAGCAGCTTGACAACAGGGAATAGTCAGCCCCAGCATTTT. The V gene is TRBV5-1, the J gene TRBJ1-5; D is possibly TRBD1 (6 bases). Germline V gene lookup returns CDR1 SGHRS and CDR2 YFSETQ. CDR3 length: 15 residues. V was trimmed by 1 base and J by 6 bases, leaving 14 bases between them.

The sample holds one count of this clone. The chain's CDR3 is CASSQDSSGDEQYF. CDR3 bases: TGTGCCAGCAGCCAGGACAGCTCTGGGGACGAGCAGTACTTC. V usage is TRBV14 and J usage is TRBJ2-7; weak D call: TRBD1 (6 bases). This CDR3 spans 14 amino acids. V lost 3 bases to trimming and J lost 5 bases, with 14 bases between them. Germline V gives CDR1 SGHDN, CDR2 FVKESK.

The gene calls are TRBV6-1 and TRBJ2-5, with TRBD2 matching 10 bases. The CDR3 totals 14 residues. In germline, CDR1 is MNHNS, CDR2 SASEGT. V gave up 1 base and J gave up 4 bases; unmatched junction bases: 0. The CDR3: CASSEGTSGETQYF. The CDR3 DNA follows: TGTGCCAGCAGTGAAGGGACTAGCGGAGAGACCCAGTACTTC.

This clone showed up just once. The J gene is TRBJ2-7, the V gene TRBV7-2, with 8 bases fitting TRBD2. V shed 1 base, J shed 0 bases, and the junction held 8 bases outside the gene matches. This CDR3 spans 17 amino acids. Germline lookup yields CDR1 SGHTA and CDR2 FQGNSA. This chain's CDR3 is CASSLVNSGVSSYEQYF. Here the CDR3 DNA reads TGTGCCAGCAGCTTAGTTAATAGCGGGGTTAGCTCCTACGAGCAGTACTTC.

The rearrangement links TRBV5-6 to TRBJ2-3, with TRBD2 matching 7 bases. The trim removed 4 bases at V and 8 bases at J, leaving 13 bases unmatched. The V gene's germline CDR1 is SGHDT and CDR2 YYEEEE. This CDR3 contains 15 residues. The DNA of the CDR3 is TGTGCCAGCAGCCCCAGGGCGGGAGCCCTCGGTACGCAGTATTTT. Encoded protein: CASSPRAGALGTQYF.